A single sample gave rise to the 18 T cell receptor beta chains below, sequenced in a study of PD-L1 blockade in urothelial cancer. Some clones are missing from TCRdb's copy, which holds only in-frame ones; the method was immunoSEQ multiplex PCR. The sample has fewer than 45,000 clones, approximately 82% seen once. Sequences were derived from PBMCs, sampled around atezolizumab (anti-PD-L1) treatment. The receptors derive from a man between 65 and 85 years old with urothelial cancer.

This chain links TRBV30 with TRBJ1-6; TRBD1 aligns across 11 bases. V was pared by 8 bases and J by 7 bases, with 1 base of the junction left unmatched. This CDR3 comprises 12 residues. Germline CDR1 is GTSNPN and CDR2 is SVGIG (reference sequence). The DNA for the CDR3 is TGTGCCGGGGACAGGGGGAATTCACCCCTCCACTTT. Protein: CAGDRGNSPLHF.

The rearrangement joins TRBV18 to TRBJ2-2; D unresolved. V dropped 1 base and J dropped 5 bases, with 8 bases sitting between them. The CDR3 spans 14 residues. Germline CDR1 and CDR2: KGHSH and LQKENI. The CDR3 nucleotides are TGTGCCAGCTCACCACTAGATTCGACCGGGGAGCTGTTTTTT. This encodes CASSPLDSTGELFF.

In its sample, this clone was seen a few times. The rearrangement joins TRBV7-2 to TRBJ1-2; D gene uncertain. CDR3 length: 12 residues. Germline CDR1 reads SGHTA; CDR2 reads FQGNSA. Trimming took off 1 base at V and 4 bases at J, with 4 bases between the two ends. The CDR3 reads CASSLGSYGYTF. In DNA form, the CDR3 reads TGTGCCAGCAGCTTAGGCAGCTATGGCTACACCTTC.

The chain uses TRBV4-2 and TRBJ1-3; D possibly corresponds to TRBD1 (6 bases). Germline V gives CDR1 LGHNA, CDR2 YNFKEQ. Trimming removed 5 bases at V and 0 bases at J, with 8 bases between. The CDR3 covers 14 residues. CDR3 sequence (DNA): TGTGCCAGCAGCTCGACAGGCTCTGGAAACACCATATATTTT. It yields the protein CASSSTGSGNTIYF.

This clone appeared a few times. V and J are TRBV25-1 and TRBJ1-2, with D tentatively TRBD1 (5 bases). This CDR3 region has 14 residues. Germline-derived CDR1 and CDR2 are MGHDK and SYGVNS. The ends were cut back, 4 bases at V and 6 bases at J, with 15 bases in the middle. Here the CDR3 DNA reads TGTGCCAGCAGTGGAATCAGGGCTGGGGATGGCTACACCTTC. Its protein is CASSGIRAGDGYTF.

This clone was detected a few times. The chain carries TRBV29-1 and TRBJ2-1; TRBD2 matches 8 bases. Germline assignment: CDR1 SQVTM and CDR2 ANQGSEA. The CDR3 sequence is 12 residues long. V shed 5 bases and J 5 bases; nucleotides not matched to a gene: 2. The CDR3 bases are TGCAGCGTTTGGACTAGCAACAATGAGCAGTTCTTC. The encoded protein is CSVWTSNNEQFF.

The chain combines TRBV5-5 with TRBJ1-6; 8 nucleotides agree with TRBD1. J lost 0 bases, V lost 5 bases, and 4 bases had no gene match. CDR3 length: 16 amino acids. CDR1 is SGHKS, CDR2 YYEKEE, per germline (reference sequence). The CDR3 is CASSRQGSSYNSPLHF. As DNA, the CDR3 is TGTGCCAGCAGTCGACAGGGGAGCTCCTATAATTCACCCCTCCACTTT.

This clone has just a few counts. CDR3 in DNA: TGTGCCAGCCATGGACTAGCGGGAGCCGACGAGCAGTACTTC. Its translation: CASHGLAGADEQYF. V usage is TRBV27 and J usage is TRBJ2-7; 13 nucleotides match TRBD2. J gave up 5 bases and V 8 bases, and 6 bases lay outside the gene matches. The CDR3 totals 14 residues. Germline V gives CDR1 MNHEY, CDR2 SMNVEV (reference sequence).

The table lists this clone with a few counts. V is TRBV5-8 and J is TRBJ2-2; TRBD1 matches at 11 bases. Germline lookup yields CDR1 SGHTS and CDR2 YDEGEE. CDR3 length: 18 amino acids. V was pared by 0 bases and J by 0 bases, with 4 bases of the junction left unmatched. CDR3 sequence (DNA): TGTGCCAGCAGCTTGGGGACAGGGGGCCGACCGAACACCGGGGAGCTGTTTTTT. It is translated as CASSLGTGGRPNTGELFF.

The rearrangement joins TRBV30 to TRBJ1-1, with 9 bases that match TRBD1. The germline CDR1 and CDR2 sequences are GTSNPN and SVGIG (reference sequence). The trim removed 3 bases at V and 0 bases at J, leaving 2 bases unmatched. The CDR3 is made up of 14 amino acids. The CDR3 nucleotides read TGTGCCTGGAGGGACAGGGGTATGAACACTGAAGCTTTCTTT. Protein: CAWRDRGMNTEAFF.

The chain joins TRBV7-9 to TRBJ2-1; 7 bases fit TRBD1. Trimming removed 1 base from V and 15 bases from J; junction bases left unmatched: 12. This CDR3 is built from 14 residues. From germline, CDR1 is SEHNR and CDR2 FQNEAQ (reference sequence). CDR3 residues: CASSLELLGGHPFF. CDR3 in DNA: TGTGCCAGCAGCTTAGAATTATTAGGGGGCCATCCGTTCTTC. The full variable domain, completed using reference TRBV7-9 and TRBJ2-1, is DTGVSQNPRHKITKRGQNVTFRCDPISEHNRLYWYRQTLGQGPEFLTYFQNEAQLEKSRLLSDRFSAERPKGSFSTLEIQRTEQGDSAMYLCASSLELLGGHPFFGPGTRLTVL.

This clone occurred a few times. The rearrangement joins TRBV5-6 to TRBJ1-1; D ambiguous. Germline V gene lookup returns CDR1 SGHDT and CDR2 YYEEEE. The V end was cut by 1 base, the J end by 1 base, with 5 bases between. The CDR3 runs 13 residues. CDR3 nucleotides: TGTGCCAGCAGCTTGTCAGAGAACACTGAAGCTTTCTTT. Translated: CASSLSENTEAFF.

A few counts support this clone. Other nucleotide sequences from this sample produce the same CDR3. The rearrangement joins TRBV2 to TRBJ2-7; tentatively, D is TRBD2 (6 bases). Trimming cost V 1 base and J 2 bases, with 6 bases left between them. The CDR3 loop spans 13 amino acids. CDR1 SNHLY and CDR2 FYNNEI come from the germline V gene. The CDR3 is CASSEGGAYEQYF. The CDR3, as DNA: TGTGCCAGCAGTGAAGGGGGGGCCTACGAGCAGTACTTC. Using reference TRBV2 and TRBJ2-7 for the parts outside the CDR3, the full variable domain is EPEVTQTPSHQVTQMGQEVILRCVPISNHLYFYWYRQILGQKVEFLVSFYNNEISEKSEIFDDQFSVERPDGSNFTLKIRSTKLEDSAMYFCASSEGGAYEQYFGPGTRLTVT.

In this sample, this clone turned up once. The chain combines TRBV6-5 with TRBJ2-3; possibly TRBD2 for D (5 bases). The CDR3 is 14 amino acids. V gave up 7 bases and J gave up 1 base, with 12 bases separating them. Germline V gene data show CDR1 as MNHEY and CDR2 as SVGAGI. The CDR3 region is CASKWEQGTDTQYF. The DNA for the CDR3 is TGTGCCAGCAAATGGGAGCAAGGCACAGATACGCAGTATTTT.

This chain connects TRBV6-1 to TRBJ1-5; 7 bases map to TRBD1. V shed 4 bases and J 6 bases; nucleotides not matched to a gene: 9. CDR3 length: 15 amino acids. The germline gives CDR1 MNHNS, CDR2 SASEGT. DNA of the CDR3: TGTGCCAGCAGTGGGGGACAGACACCAGGTCAGCCCCAGCATTTT. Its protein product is CASSGGQTPGQPQHF.

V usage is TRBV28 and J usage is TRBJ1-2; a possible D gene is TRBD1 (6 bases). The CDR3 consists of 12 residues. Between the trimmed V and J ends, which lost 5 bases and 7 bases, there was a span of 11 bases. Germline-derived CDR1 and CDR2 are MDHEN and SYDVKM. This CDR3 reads CASSKQGFGYTF. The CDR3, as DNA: TGTGCCAGCAGTAAACAGGGTTTTGGCTACACCTTC.

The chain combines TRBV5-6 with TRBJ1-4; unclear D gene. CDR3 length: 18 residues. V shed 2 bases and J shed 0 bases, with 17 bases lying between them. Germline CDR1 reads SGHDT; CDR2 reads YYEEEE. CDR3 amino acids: CASSFTKGGFTTNEKLFF. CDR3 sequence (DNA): TGTGCCAGCAGCTTTACAAAAGGAGGTTTTACAACTAATGAAAAACTGTTTTTT.

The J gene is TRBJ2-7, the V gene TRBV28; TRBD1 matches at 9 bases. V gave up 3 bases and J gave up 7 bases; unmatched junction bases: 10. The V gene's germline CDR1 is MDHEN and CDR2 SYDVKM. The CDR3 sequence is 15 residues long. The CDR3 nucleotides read TGTGCCAGCAGTTTCGAAGGACAGGGGTTCCGGGAGCAGTACTTC. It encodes CASSFEGQGFREQYF.